The 9 T cell receptor beta chains in this list originate from one sample, sequenced in a study of cytomegalovirus exposure and HLA in healthy donors. PCR involved 60 Vbeta and 13 Jbeta primers. Method: immunoSEQ multiplex PCR; TCRdb's copy keeps in-frame clones and lacks some. The data hold around 130,000 clones, with approximately 80% observed a single time. Sample: PBMCs. The receptors shown here come from a man in his forties in good health and CMV-seronegative.

V gene TRBV30 combines with J gene TRBJ1-6; D is uncertain. Germline loops: CDR1 GTSNPN, CDR2 SVGIG (reference sequence). V lost 0 bases and J lost 8, with 8 bases in between. CDR3 length: 13 amino acids. The CDR3 is CAWSVRQDSPLHF. In DNA, the CDR3 is TGTGCCTGGAGTGTACGTCAGGATTCACCCCTCCACTTT.

The chain uses TRBV7-9 and TRBJ1-6, with D possibly matching TRBD1 (6 bases). This CDR3 region has 14 residues. Between the trimmed V and J ends, which lost 2 bases and 7 bases, there was a span of 9 bases. The germline V gene encodes CDR1 SEHNR and CDR2 FQNEAQ (reference sequence). CDR3 sequence: CASSLMGANSPLHF. CDR3 DNA: TGTGCCAGCAGCTTAATGGGGGCGAATTCACCCCTCCACTTT.

The genes are TRBV4-1 and TRBJ2-3; 8 bases are a match to TRBD1. This CDR3 contains 17 residues. CDR1 is MGHRA, CDR2 YSYEKL, per germline. V trimming: 3 bases; J trimming: 4 bases; junction bases outside the gene matches: 12. The CDR3 here is CASSHYPDRVKPDTQYF. CDR3 nucleotide sequence: TGCGCCAGCAGCCATTACCCGGACAGGGTCAAACCAGATACGCAGTATTTT.

This clone came up a few times. This chain joins TRBV5-5 and TRBJ2-4, with 10 bases identical to TRBD1. This CDR3 has 14 residues. The ends lost 4 bases at V and 8 bases at J; junction bases unmatched: 6. Germline lookup yields CDR1 SGHKS and CDR2 YYEKEE (reference sequence). DNA for the CDR3: TGTGCCAGCAGCCCCAGGACAGGGGGGGACATTCAGTACTTC. Protein sequence: CASSPRTGGDIQYF.

V gene TRBV4-1 combines with J gene TRBJ1-3; unclear D gene. The CDR3 spans 16 residues. Germline lookup yields CDR1 MGHRA and CDR2 YSYEKL. The germline V and J ends were trimmed by 0 bases and 4 bases, with 13 bases remaining between them. This chain's CDR3 is CASSQDYQAFGNTIYF. The CDR3 nucleotides are TGCGCCAGCAGCCAAGATTATCAGGCTTTCGGAAACACCATATATTTT.

V and J are TRBV7-9 and TRBJ2-3; 9 bases map to TRBD2. Germline V gives CDR1 SEHNR, CDR2 FQNEAQ (reference sequence). The CDR3 runs to 15 residues. V was clipped by 5 bases and J by 2 bases; unmatched bases: 5. The CDR3 loop is CASSLTSGPTDTQYF. Here the CDR3 DNA reads TGTGCCAGCAGCCTGACTAGCGGACCCACAGATACGCAGTATTTT.

This chain connects TRBV6-5 to TRBJ2-7; 12 nucleotides align to TRBD2. V trimming: 7 bases; J trimming: 2 bases; junction bases outside the gene matches: 3. The CDR3 runs to 14 residues. Germline V gives CDR1 MNHEY, CDR2 SVGAGI. CDR3 amino acids: CASNPSGGAYEQYF. The CDR3, as DNA: TGTGCCAGCAACCCTAGCGGGGGGGCCTACGAGCAGTACTTC.

The CDR3 DNA reads TGTGCCAGCTCCGAGGGCCATCAGCCCCAGCATTTT. Its protein product is CASSEGHQPQHF. V and J are TRBV28 and TRBJ1-5, with D hard to call. CDR1 is MDHEN and CDR2 is SYDVKM in the germline V gene. The CDR3 extends over 12 amino acids. The ends were cut back, 8 bases at V and 5 bases at J, with 10 bases in the middle.

This clone was counted only a few times. DNA of the CDR3: TGTGCCAGCAGCCCAGGGACCGGGGAGCTGTTTTTT. This encodes CASSPGTGELFF. The gene calls are TRBV5-4 and TRBJ2-2; D is possibly TRBD1 (5 bases). The CDR3 contains 12 residues. Germline CDR1 SGHNT, CDR2 YYREEE (reference sequence). Trimming removed 4 bases from V and 5 bases from J, with 6 bases in between.